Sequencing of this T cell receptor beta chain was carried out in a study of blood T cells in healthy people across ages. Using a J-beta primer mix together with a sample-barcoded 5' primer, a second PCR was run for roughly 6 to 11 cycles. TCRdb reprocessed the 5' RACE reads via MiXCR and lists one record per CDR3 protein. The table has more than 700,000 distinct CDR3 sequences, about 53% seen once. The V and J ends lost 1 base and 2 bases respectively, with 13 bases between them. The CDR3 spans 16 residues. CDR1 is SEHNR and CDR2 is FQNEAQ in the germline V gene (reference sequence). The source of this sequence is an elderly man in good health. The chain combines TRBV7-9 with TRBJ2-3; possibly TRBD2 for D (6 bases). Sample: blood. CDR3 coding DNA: TGTGCCAGCAGCTTAGATCGTGCGGGACTCACAGATACGCAGTATTTT. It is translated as CASSLDRAGLTDTQYF. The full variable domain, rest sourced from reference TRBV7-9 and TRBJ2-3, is DTGVSQNPRHKITKRGQNVTFRCDPISEHNRLYWYRQTLGQGPEFLTYFQNEAQLEKSRLLSDRFSAERPKGSFSTLEIQRTEQGDSAMYLCASSLDRAGLTDTQYFGPGTRLTVL.